The 5 T cell receptor beta chains below were found in one sample sequenced in a study of technical replicates of blood from a few donors. Some clones are missing from TCRdb's copy, which holds only in-frame ones; the method was immunoSEQ multiplex PCR. Seen here are 55,000 to 75,000 clones, around 96% observed once, and the top ten hold under 3%. Sequencing used PBMCs. The receptors were gathered from a human donor in good health. Some clones in this sample may be carry-over from other donors' samples.

The rearrangement links TRBV18 to TRBJ2-1; D uncertain. V lost 0 bases to trimming and J lost 10 bases, with 13 bases between them. The CDR3 has 14 residues. CDR1 is KGHSH, CDR2 LQKENI, per germline. DNA of the CDR3: TGTGCCAGCTCACCACCGGGCGTTTCGTGGGAGCAGTTCTTC. It yields the protein CASSPPGVSWEQFF.

The chain uses TRBV18 and TRBJ2-7, with 10 positions matching TRBD1. Germline CDR1 and CDR2: KGHSH and LQKENI. The trim removed 3 bases at V and 4 bases at J, leaving 3 bases unmatched. The CDR3 loop spans 14 amino acids. CDR3 in DNA: TGTGCCAGCTCACCCGGGACAGGGGATTACGAGCAGTACTTC. Its translation: CASSPGTGDYEQYF.

On this clone: At one boundary the junction diverges from the germline segment, which might be a read error. The chain combines TRBV5-6 with TRBJ2-7; 9 bases agree with TRBD2. Germline-derived CDR1 and CDR2 are SGHDT and YYEEEE. The CDR3 totals 13 residues. CDR3 coding DNA: TGTGCCAGCAGTTCAACGCCCACTAGCGGGTTCATCTTC. This gives the protein CASSSTPTSGFIF.

This clone came up a few times. This chain uses TRBV4-3 with TRBJ2-7, with 9 bases matching TRBD1. Germline V lookup: CDR1 LGHNA, CDR2 YSLEER. Trimming removed 1 base from V and 1 base from J; junction bases left unmatched: 2. The CDR3 is 15 residues long. CDR3 in DNA: TGCGCCAGCAGCCAAGGGACAGGGGAGTCCTACGAGCAGTACTTC. Protein product: CASSQGTGESYEQYF.

The chain has TRBV7-2 and TRBJ2-7; tentative D call: TRBD2 (6 bases). The CDR3 has 14 amino acids. With 3 bases removed from V and 1 base from J, the gap between germline ends came to 10 bases. Germline loops: CDR1 SGHTA, CDR2 FQGNSA. The CDR3 bases are TGTGCCAGCAGCTTTGCGGGACCTTCCTACGAGCAGTACTTC. This encodes CASSFAGPSYEQYF.